These 20 T cell receptor beta chains were all obtained from the same sample, sequenced in a study of T cells in Graves' hyperthyroidism and ophthalmopathy. TCR beta CDR3 sequences were amplified from RNA transcripts. TCR CDR3 regions were first amplified by RT-PCR with HTBI primers. TCRdb used MiXCR to reprocess the multiplex PCR reads, holding one entry per CDR3 protein. The table records about 270,000 distinct CDR3 sequences, about 20% of them present only once. Sequencing used blood. These receptors all stem from a man aged 25 to 40 with Graves' ophthalmopathy.

This rearrangement joins TRBV27 to TRBJ1-1; D is undetermined. The CDR3 is made up of 14 amino acids. Trimming removed 3 bases at V and 4 bases at J, with 12 bases between. Germline CDR1 reads MNHEY; CDR2 reads SMNVEV (reference sequence). For the CDR3, the DNA is TGTGCCAGCAGTTTCGCAGGTGGGGTCACTGAAGCTTTCTTT. Its translation is CASSFAGGVTEAFF.

This clonotype was observed many times. V and J are TRBV3-1 and TRBJ1-2; TRBD1 aligns across 7 bases. J gave up 6 bases and V 1 base, and 5 bases lay outside the gene matches. CDR3 length: 14 amino acids. Germline V gives CDR1 LGHDT, CDR2 YNNKEL (reference sequence). The CDR3 sequence is CASSQGQGLDGYTF. In nucleotides, the CDR3 is TGTGCCAGCAGCCAAGGACAGGGTTTAGATGGCTACACCTTC. The complete variable domain, with remaining parts taken from reference TRBV3-1 and TRBJ1-2, reads DTAVSQTPKYLVTQMGNDKSIKCEQNLGHDTMYWYKQDSKKFLKIMFSYNNKELIINETVPNRFSPKSPDKAHLNLHINSLELGDSAVYFCASSQGQGLDGYTFGSGTRLTVV.

This clonotype has a count of ten or more. The chain has TRBV7-8 and TRBJ1-5; D unresolved. V lost 1 base, J lost 5 bases, and 9 bases lay in between. The germline V gene encodes CDR1 SGHVS and CDR2 FQNEAQ. This CDR3 region has 14 residues. The CDR3 DNA sequence: TGTGCCAGCAGCTTAGATGACGGGCATCAGCCCCAGCATTTT. Translating gives CASSLDDGHQPQHF.

The V gene is TRBV6-5, the J gene TRBJ2-1; D is uncertain. Germline V gene data show CDR1 as MNHEY and CDR2 as SVGAGI. V was trimmed by 2 bases and J by 6 bases, leaving 2 bases between them. CDR3 size: 11 residues. Here the CDR3 reads CASSYGNEQFF. In DNA, the CDR3 is TGTGCCAGCAGTTACGGCAATGAGCAGTTCTTC.

The gene calls are TRBV27 and TRBJ1-2, with 8 positions matching TRBD1. The junction had 2 bases not matched to a gene; V was cut back by 5 bases and J by 3 bases. The CDR3 is made up of 13 amino acids. CDR1 and CDR2 (germline): MNHEY, SMNVEV (reference sequence). DNA for the CDR3: TGTGCCAGCAGTCAGGGGGCGGACTATGGCTACACCTTC. Translating it yields CASSQGADYGYTF.

The chain recombines TRBV24-1 with TRBJ2-5; tentatively, D is TRBD2 (6 bases). Germline loops: CDR1 KGHDR, CDR2 SFDVKD. CDR3 length: 15 residues. Between the trimmed V and J ends, which lost 1 base and 0 bases, there was a span of 8 bases. The CDR3 DNA reads TGTGCCACCAGTGATTTAGGAGGGGACCAAGAGACCCAGTACTTC. Encoded protein: CATSDLGGDQETQYF.

The chain combines TRBV20-1 with TRBJ1-2; the match to TRBD1 covers 7 bases. The CDR3 length is 15 residues. The ends lost 1 base at V and 5 bases at J; junction bases unmatched: 10. From germline, CDR1 is DFQATT and CDR2 SNEGSKA (reference sequence). The CDR3 DNA reads as TGCAGTGCTAGAGGACTTTCAGGGGGGGCGTATGGCTACACCTTC. Residues: CSARGLSGGAYGYTF.

The genes are TRBV29-1 and TRBJ2-5, with a weak D call TRBD1 (5 bases). V was clipped by 6 bases and J by 4 bases, with 9 bases between them. The CDR3 consists of 11 residues. Germline V lookup: CDR1 SQVTM, CDR2 ANQGSEA. In DNA, the CDR3 is TGCAGCGTGCGCCAGGGAGAGACCCAGTACTTC. Its protein product is CSVRQGETQYF.

J is TRBJ1-4 and V is TRBV29-1; D gene uncertain. This CDR3 has 12 residues. The V gene's germline CDR1 is SQVTM and CDR2 ANQGSEA. The V end was cut by 4 bases, the J end by 8 bases, with 11 bases between. CDR3 amino acids: CSVASGREKLFF. The CDR3 DNA reads TGCAGCGTTGCGTCAGGACGGGAAAAACTGTTTTTT.

This clonotype was observed a few times. The chain joins TRBV11-3 to TRBJ2-5; 8 nucleotides align to TRBD2. Germline CDR1 SGHNT, CDR2 YENEEA. Unmatched junction bases numbered 7, after V lost 5 bases and J lost 5 bases. This CDR3 spans 14 amino acids. This CDR3 is CASSPGLGAETQYF. In DNA form, the CDR3 reads TGTGCCAGCAGCCCGGGACTAGGCGCGGAGACCCAGTACTTC.

This sequence joins TRBV7-3 and TRBJ2-7; the D gene is possibly TRBD2 (5 bases). The germline gives CDR1 SGHTA, CDR2 FQGTGA. The CDR3 consists of 15 residues. Trimming took 1 base from V and 5 from J, leaving 15 bases between them. The CDR3 reads CASSLREAGMDEQYF. CDR3 bases: TGTGCCAGCAGCTTAAGAGAGGCGGGTATGGACGAGCAGTACTTC.

V usage is TRBV10-3 and J usage is TRBJ2-1; TRBD2 aligns across 11 bases. Germline values: CDR1 ENHRY, CDR2 SYGVKD. V gave up 3 bases and J gave up 7 bases; unmatched junction bases: 5. The CDR3 contains 15 residues. CDR3 coding DNA: TGTGCCATCAGTGACATCCCTAGCGGGAGGAATGAGCAGTTCTTC. Amino acids: CAISDIPSGRNEQFF.

This clonotype came up a few times. For the CDR3, the DNA is TGTGCCAGCAGCGCAACAGGAGCGGAAAATTCACCCCTCCACTTT. Protein sequence: CASSATGAENSPLHF. This chain links TRBV11-3 with TRBJ1-6, with D possibly being TRBD1 (5 bases). The CDR3 totals 15 residues. The germline V gene encodes CDR1 SGHNT and CDR2 YENEEA. Trimming took off 5 bases at V and 7 bases at J, with 15 bases between the two ends.

The chain links TRBV6-1 to TRBJ2-1; TRBD2 matches at 7 bases. The CDR3 has 12 residues. V dropped 6 bases and J dropped 10; count of bases not matched to a gene: 6. Germline V gene sequence: CDR1 MNHNS, CDR2 SASEGT. In DNA form, the CDR3 reads TGTGCCAGCAGGCCTAGCGGACTCGAGCAGTTCTTC. It specifies CASRPSGLEQFF.

The chain joins TRBV6-2 or TRBV6-3 to TRBJ2-3, with D possibly being TRBD1 or TRBD2 (5 bases each). CDR1 and CDR2 from the germline V gene are MNHEY and SVGEGT. The V and J ends lost 5 bases and 0 bases respectively, with 12 bases between them. This CDR3 spans 15 amino acids. The CDR3 DNA follows: TGTGCCAGCAGTCCTAGGGGCGGGAGCACAGATACGCAGTATTTT. Protein: CASSPRGGSTDTQYF.

This clonotype was detected only once. V is TRBV3-1 and J is TRBJ2-1; D could derive from TRBD1 or TRBD2 (6 bases each). CDR1 and CDR2 from the germline V gene are LGHDT and YNNKEL (reference sequence). The CDR3 totals 16 residues. V gave up 4 bases and J gave up 7 bases, with 20 bases separating them. Written as DNA, the CDR3 is TGTGCCAGCAGCCGAGAACTAGGGGGGCGAAAAAATGAGCAGTTCTTC. Amino acid sequence: CASSRELGGRKNEQFF.

This clonotype appeared many times. V gene TRBV9 combines with J gene TRBJ2-1, with 11 bases identical to TRBD1. Germline V lookup: CDR1 SGDLS, CDR2 YYNGEE. J was trimmed by 9 bases and V by 0 bases; bases with no gene match: 8. The CDR3 is made up of 16 amino acids. The CDR3 DNA is TGTGCCAGCAGCGTAGGATTAGGGGGACAGGGGGGTGAGCAGTTCTTC. As protein: CASSVGLGGQGGEQFF.

The chain couples TRBV7-2 to TRBJ1-2, with 9 bases lining up with TRBD1. This CDR3 contains 15 residues. CDR1 is SGHTA, CDR2 FQGNSA, per germline. The J segment lost 3 bases and the V segment lost 2 bases, leaving 4 bases of the junction unmatched. CDR3 in DNA: TGTGCCAGCAGCTTAATACAGGGGGCGTACTATGGCTACACCTTC. Residues: CASSLIQGAYYGYTF.

This clonotype turned up a few times. The CDR3 region has the DNA TGCAGCGTTGAAGATCTTAAGGTTGCCACTGAAGCTTTCTTT. Translation gives CSVEDLKVATEAFF. The rearrangement links TRBV29-1 to TRBJ1-1; D is unresolved. The CDR3 contains 14 residues. Looked up from germline, CDR1 is SQVTM and CDR2 is ANQGSEA. The V and J ends lost 0 bases and 4 bases respectively, with 12 bases between them.

This clonotype came up a few times. The chain links TRBV29-1 to TRBJ2-7, with a tentative D call TRBD2 (7 bases). The V gene's germline CDR1 is SQVTM and CDR2 ANQGSEA. The V end was cut by 1 base, the J end by 4 bases, with 17 bases between. The CDR3 has 15 residues. CDR3 region: CSVEGRGERGYEQYF. The CDR3 nucleotides read TGCAGCGTTGAAGGCCGGGGGGAGAGGGGGTACGAGCAGTACTTC.